The 27 T cell receptor beta chains in this list originate from one sample, sequenced in a study of cytomegalovirus exposure and HLA in healthy donors. Primers: 60 Vbeta forward and 13 Jbeta reverse. The assay was immunoSEQ multiplex PCR, and TCRdb's table has in-frame clones only and misses some. This sample yields roughly 190,000 clones, of which almost 75% are seen a single time; approximately 2.8% belongs to the top ten. The sample consisted of PBMCs. These receptors came from a woman aged 30 to 39 in good health and CMV-seropositive.

The chain recombines TRBV7-9 with TRBJ1-2; TRBD1 aligns across 11 bases. J was trimmed by 8 bases and V by 5 bases; bases with no gene match: 4. This CDR3 region has 13 residues. Germline CDR1 is SEHNR and CDR2 is FQNEAQ (reference sequence). The CDR3 coding sequence is TGTGCCAGCAGCGATGGGACAGGGGGAGGCTACACCTTC. Translating gives CASSDGTGGGYTF.

This rearrangement joins TRBV15 to TRBJ2-2; 9 bases line up with TRBD2. CDR1 and CDR2 from the germline V gene are LNHNV and YYDKDF (reference sequence). The length of the CDR3 is 17 residues. J lost 3 bases, V lost 1 base, and 6 bases had no gene match. The CDR3 region has the DNA TGTGCCACCAGCAGAGCTAGCGGGATCGTCGACACCGGGGAGCTGTTTTTT. Encoded protein: CATSRASGIVDTGELFF.

This clone was observed a single time. The junction does not match germline at one end; this may be a read error. The V call is TRBV7-9, the J call TRBJ2-1; D possibly corresponds to TRBD1 (6 bases). This CDR3 spans 12 amino acids. Germline CDR1 is SEHNR and CDR2 is FQNEAQ (reference sequence). CDR3 coding DNA: TGTTCCAGCAGCCCGGACAGCAATGAGCAGTTCTTC. This translates into CSSSPDSNEQFF.

This clone appeared a single time. The DNA of the CDR3 is TGCGCCAGCAGCGTCGGGACAGGGTACAATCAGCCCCAGCATTTT. Residues: CASSVGTGYNQPQHF. The chain uses TRBV5-1 and TRBJ1-5; 9 positions match TRBD1. The germline CDR1 and CDR2 sequences are SGHRS and YFSETQ. The ends lost 4 bases at V and 3 bases at J; junction bases unmatched: 5. This CDR3 is built from 15 residues.

The J gene is TRBJ2-1, the V gene TRBV18; possibly TRBD2 for D (5 bases). Germline lookup yields CDR1 KGHSH and CDR2 LQKENI. The germline V and J ends were trimmed by 2 bases and 6 bases, with 20 bases remaining between them. The CDR3 sequence is 17 residues long. CDR3 sequence (DNA): TGTGCCAGCTCACCAAGGAAGCACAGCGGAGTTTTCAATGAGCAGTTCTTC. Its translation is CASSPRKHSGVFNEQFF.

This chain links TRBV6-4 with TRBJ1-1; TRBD1 agrees at 7 bases. After removal of 5 bases from V and 5 bases from J, the junction contained 2 bases not matched to a gene. The V gene's germline CDR1 is MRHNA and CDR2 SNTAGT. The CDR3 loop spans 12 amino acids. The CDR3 nucleotides are TGTGCCAGCAGTTCAGGGGGGACTGAAGCTTTCTTT. Translated, it gives CASSSGGTEAFF.

The chain carries TRBV10-2 and TRBJ2-1; D gene uncertain. Trimming pared 0 bases from V and 2 bases from J, leaving 8 bases between. The length of the CDR3 is 15 residues. Germline V CDR1 and CDR2: WSHSY, SAAADI. CDR3 in amino acids: CASSESAEPYNEQFF. The CDR3 DNA reads as TGCGCCAGCAGTGAGTCGGCGGAACCCTACAATGAGCAGTTCTTC.

The chain is built from TRBV15 and TRBJ2-3; the D gene is possibly TRBD2 (7 bases). The V gene lost 0 bases and the J gene lost 1 base, with 14 bases spanning the gap. The CDR3 runs to 17 residues. Germline CDR1 reads LNHNV; CDR2 reads YYDKDF (reference sequence). In nucleotides, the CDR3 is TGTGCCACCAGCAGAGATGGGGGGGGGCGACGCACAGATACGCAGTATTTT. Residues: CATSRDGGGRRTDTQYF.

The rearrangement links TRBV19 to TRBJ1-1; weak D call: TRBD1 (6 bases). From germline, CDR1 is LNHDA and CDR2 SQIVND (reference sequence). CDR3 length: 13 amino acids. V shed 7 bases and J shed 1 base, with 10 bases lying between them. The CDR3 sequence is CASTLGGNTEAFF. In DNA form, the CDR3 reads TGTGCCAGTACTCTAGGGGGGAACACTGAAGCTTTCTTT.

The chain combines TRBV11-2 with TRBJ2-7; weak D call: TRBD1 (6 bases). The CDR3 has 15 residues. Germline V gene lookup returns CDR1 SGHAT and CDR2 FQNNGV. V was trimmed by 5 bases and J by 4 bases, leaving 18 bases between them. The CDR3: CASSLLDLGGYEQYF. In DNA, the CDR3 is TGTGCCAGCAGCCTTCTCGATCTAGGGGGTTACGAGCAGTACTTC.

This rearrangement joins TRBV7-9 to TRBJ2-5; D call uncertain. Trimming took off 5 bases at V and 4 bases at J, with 17 bases between the two ends. This CDR3 comprises 15 residues. Germline V gene lookup returns CDR1 SEHNR and CDR2 FQNEAQ (reference sequence). The CDR3 sequence is CASSPEARVAETQYF. CDR3 DNA: TGTGCCAGCAGCCCCGAGGCCCGTGTTGCAGAGACCCAGTACTTC.

The rearrangement joins TRBV28 to TRBJ2-7; D might be TRBD1 (5 bases). The ends were cut back, 6 bases at V and 0 bases at J, with 12 bases in the middle. Germline CDR1 is MDHEN and CDR2 is SYDVKM. The CDR3 is made up of 14 amino acids. This CDR3 is CASRSQGSSYEQYF. The CDR3 DNA reads as TGTGCCAGCAGGTCGCAGGGATCCTCCTACGAGCAGTACTTC.

The chain recombines TRBV29-1 with TRBJ1-1; 7 bases agree with TRBD1. Trimming removed 7 bases from V and 0 bases from J; junction bases left unmatched: 5. Germline-derived CDR1 and CDR2 are SQVTM and ANQGSEA. There are 13 residues in the CDR3. In DNA, the CDR3 is TGCAGCGGCACCGGGACAGTGAACACTGAAGCTTTCTTT. Translating gives CSGTGTVNTEAFF.

V usage is TRBV5-4 and J usage is TRBJ2-3, with 14 nucleotides matching TRBD2. Germline assignment: CDR1 SGHNT and CDR2 YYREEE (reference sequence). This CDR3 comprises 16 residues. Trimming at V came to 4 bases and at J to 5 bases, leaving 6 bases not matched to a gene. This chain's CDR3 is CASSPRLAGGLDTQYF. The CDR3 bases are TGTGCCAGCAGCCCCCGACTAGCGGGAGGGCTAGATACGCAGTATTTT.

This chain links TRBV6-1 with TRBJ2-3; D is uncertain. Germline V lookup: CDR1 MNHNS, CDR2 SASEGT. Trimming stripped 1 base from V and 6 bases from J, with 8 bases between. CDR3 size: 13 residues. The chain's CDR3 is CASSEGLRDTQYF. The CDR3 DNA reads as TGTGCCAGCAGTGAAGGGCTGCGGGATACGCAGTATTTT.

In this sample, this clone turned up once. The V call is TRBV5-1, the J call TRBJ2-7; 7 bases are shared with TRBD1. The V gene's germline CDR1 is SGHRS and CDR2 YFSETQ. CDR3 length: 17 residues. With 2 bases clipped from V and 3 bases from J, the junction kept 14 bases outside the gene matches. CDR3 residues: CASSLSGLQGPLYEQYF. In DNA form, the CDR3 reads TGCGCCAGCAGCTTATCAGGTTTACAGGGGCCCCTCTACGAGCAGTACTTC.

This chain links TRBV11-2 with TRBJ1-2; TRBD1 matches at 7 bases. V dropped 5 bases and J dropped 8; count of bases not matched to a gene: 11. Per germline, CDR1 SGHAT and CDR2 FQNNGV. The CDR3 runs to 14 residues. CDR3 region: CASSKNRDSRGYTF. The DNA of the CDR3 is TGTGCCAGCAGCAAGAACCGGGACAGTCGAGGCTACACCTTC.

The chain combines TRBV7-9 with TRBJ1-1, with a possible D match to TRBD1 (5 bases). CDR1 and CDR2 from the germline V gene are SEHNR and FQNEAQ (reference sequence). The CDR3 is made up of 13 amino acids. V was shortened by 5 bases and J by 7 bases, with 14 bases between the two germline ends. Here the CDR3 DNA reads TGTGCCAGCAGCCCCTCGATGGGACTTGAAGCTTTCTTT. This gives the protein CASSPSMGLEAFF.

This clone is a singleton in its sample. The rearrangement uses TRBV5-1 and TRBJ2-7; D gene uncertain. CDR1 is SGHRS, CDR2 YFSETQ, per germline. V was clipped by 1 base and J by 4 bases, with 9 bases between them. The CDR3 consists of 13 residues. CDR3 DNA: TGCGCCAGCAGCTTGAGCGACGGGTACGAGCAGTACTTC. Translating it yields CASSLSDGYEQYF.

The table lists this clone with a count of one. The rearrangement uses TRBV4-1 and TRBJ2-3; 14 bases are a match to TRBD2. With 4 bases clipped from V and 6 bases from J, the junction kept 6 bases outside the gene matches. The CDR3 has 16 residues. In germline, CDR1 is MGHRA, CDR2 YSYEKL. The CDR3 nucleotides read TGCGCCAGCAGCCTAGGACTAGCGGGAGGTGGGGATACGCAGTATTTT. This translates into CASSLGLAGGGDTQYF.

The gene calls are TRBV6-6 and TRBJ1-6, with TRBD1 matching over 9 bases. In germline, CDR1 is MNHNY, CDR2 SVGAGI (reference sequence). The CDR3 loop spans 14 amino acids. Trimming removed 5 bases from V and 7 bases from J; junction bases left unmatched: 3. In DNA, the CDR3 is TGTGCCAGCAGTACGGACAGGGGAAATTCACCCCTCCACTTT. It codes for CASSTDRGNSPLHF.

The chain has TRBV27 and TRBJ2-7, with D possibly matching TRBD2 (6 bases). The ends were cut back, 4 bases at V and 5 bases at J, with 18 bases in the middle. The CDR3 is made up of 15 amino acids. Germline CDR1 is MNHEY and CDR2 is SMNVEV (reference sequence). CDR3 residues: CASSSEGTFWNEQYF. CDR3 coding DNA: TGTGCCAGCAGTTCCGAAGGGACTTTTTGGAACGAGCAGTACTTC.

The J gene is TRBJ1-2, the V gene TRBV5-1, with TRBD1 matching over 7 bases. The CDR3 has 14 residues. From germline, CDR1 is SGHRS and CDR2 YFSETQ. Trimming at V came to 4 bases and at J to 4 bases, leaving 7 bases not matched to a gene. The CDR3 loop reads CASSVEGQRYGYTF. CDR3 in DNA: TGCGCCAGCAGCGTGGAGGGACAGCGCTATGGCTACACCTTC.

This clone was recorded only once. The CDR3 region has the DNA TGCGCCAGCAGAGGGGGAGAGGGAAACACTGAAGCTTTCTTT. The encoded protein is CASRGGEGNTEAFF. V is TRBV5-1 and J is TRBJ1-1; a weak D match, TRBD1 (6 bases). This CDR3 contains 14 residues. CDR1 and CDR2 (germline): SGHRS, YFSETQ. Deletions cut 5 bases from V and 2 bases from J, with 13 bases between.

The chain joins TRBV2 to TRBJ1-5, with 8 bases fitting TRBD1. The trim removed 6 bases at V and 3 bases at J, leaving 7 bases unmatched. Germline V lookup: CDR1 SNHLY, CDR2 FYNNEI. CDR3 length: 15 residues. CDR3 nucleotide sequence: TGTGCCAGCAGCAAGGACAGGGCGCCCAATCAGCCCCAGCATTTT. Translated: CASSKDRAPNQPQHF.

The chain recombines TRBV29-1 with TRBJ2-7; D ambiguous. The CDR3 is made up of 12 amino acids. CDR1 is SQVTM and CDR2 is ANQGSEA in the germline V gene. The germline V and J ends were trimmed by 4 bases and 1 base, with 8 bases remaining between them. The CDR3 loop reads CSVAGQSYEQYF. CDR3 sequence (DNA): TGCAGCGTTGCTGGGCAGTCCTACGAGCAGTACTTC.

This chain joins TRBV27 and TRBJ2-5; TRBD1 aligns across 8 bases. The CDR3 totals 15 residues. With 6 bases clipped from V and 3 bases from J, the junction kept 9 bases outside the gene matches. CDR1 is MNHEY, CDR2 SMNVEV, per germline (reference sequence). As DNA, the CDR3 is TGTGCCAGCAGAAAGGGACAGGACATAGAAGAGACCCAGTACTTC. Translating it yields CASRKGQDIEETQYF.